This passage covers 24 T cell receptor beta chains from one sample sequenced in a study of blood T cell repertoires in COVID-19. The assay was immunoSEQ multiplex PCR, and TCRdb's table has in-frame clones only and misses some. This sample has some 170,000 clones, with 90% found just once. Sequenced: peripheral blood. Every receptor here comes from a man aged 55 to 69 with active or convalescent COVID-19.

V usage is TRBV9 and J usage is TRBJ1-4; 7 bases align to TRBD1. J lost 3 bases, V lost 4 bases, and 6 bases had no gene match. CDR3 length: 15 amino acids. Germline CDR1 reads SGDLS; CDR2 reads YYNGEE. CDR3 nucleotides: TGTGCCAGCAGCTGGGCCGGGACAGCTAATGAAAAACTGTTTTTT. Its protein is CASSWAGTANEKLFF. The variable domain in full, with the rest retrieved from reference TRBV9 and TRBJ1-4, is DSGVTQTPKHLITATGQRVTLRCSPRSGDLSVYWYQQSLDQGLQFLIQYYNGEERAKGNILERFSAQQFPDLHSELNLSSLELGDSALYFCASSWAGTANEKLFFGSGTQLSVL.

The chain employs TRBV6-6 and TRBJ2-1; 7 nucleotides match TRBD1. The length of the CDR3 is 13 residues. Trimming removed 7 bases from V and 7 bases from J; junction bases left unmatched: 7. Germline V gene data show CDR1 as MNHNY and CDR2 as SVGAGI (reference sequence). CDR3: CASNQPTGNEQFF. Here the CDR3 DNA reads TGTGCCAGCAACCAGCCGACAGGGAATGAGCAGTTCTTC.

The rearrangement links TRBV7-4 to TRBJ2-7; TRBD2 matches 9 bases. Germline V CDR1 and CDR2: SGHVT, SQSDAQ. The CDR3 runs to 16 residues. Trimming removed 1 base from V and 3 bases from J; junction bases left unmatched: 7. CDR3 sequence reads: CASSLVGTSLIYEQYF. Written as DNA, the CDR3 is TGTGCCAGCAGCTTAGTAGGGACTAGCCTGATCTACGAGCAGTACTTC.

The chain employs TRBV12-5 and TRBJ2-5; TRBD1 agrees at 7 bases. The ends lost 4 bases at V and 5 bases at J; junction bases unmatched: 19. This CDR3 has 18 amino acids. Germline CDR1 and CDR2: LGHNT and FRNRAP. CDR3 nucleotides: TGTGCTAGTGGTTCCGCCCCCGGGACAGTTTTTTTAGTGGAGACCCAGTACTTC. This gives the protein CASGSAPGTVFLVETQYF. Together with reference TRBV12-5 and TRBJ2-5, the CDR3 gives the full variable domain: DARVTQTPRHKVTEMGQEVTMRCQPILGHNTVFWYRQTMMQGLELLAYFRNRAPLDDSGMPKDRFSAEMPDATLATLKIQPSEPRDSAVYFCASGSAPGTVFLVETQYFGPGTRLLVL.

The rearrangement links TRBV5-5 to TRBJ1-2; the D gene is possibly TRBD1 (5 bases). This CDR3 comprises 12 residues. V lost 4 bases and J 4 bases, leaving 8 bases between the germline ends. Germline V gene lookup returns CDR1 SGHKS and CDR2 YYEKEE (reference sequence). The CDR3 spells CASSRDSYGYTF. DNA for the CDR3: TGTGCCAGCAGCAGAGACAGCTATGGCTACACCTTC.

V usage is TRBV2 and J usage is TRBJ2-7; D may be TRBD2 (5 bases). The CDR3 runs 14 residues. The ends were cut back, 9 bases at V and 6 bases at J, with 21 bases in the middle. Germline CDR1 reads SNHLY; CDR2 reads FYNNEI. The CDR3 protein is CASRPTFGVGEQYF. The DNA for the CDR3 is TGTGCCAGTCGACCAACTTTCGGGGTCGGCGAGCAGTACTTC.

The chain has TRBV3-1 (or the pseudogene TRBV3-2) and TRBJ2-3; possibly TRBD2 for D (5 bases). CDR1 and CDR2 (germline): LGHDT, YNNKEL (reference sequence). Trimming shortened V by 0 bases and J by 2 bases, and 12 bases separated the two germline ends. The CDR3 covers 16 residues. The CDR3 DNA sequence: TGTGCCAGCAGCCAAGAAGGGTCGGACTTCACAGATACGCAGTATTTT. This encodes CASSQEGSDFTDTQYF.

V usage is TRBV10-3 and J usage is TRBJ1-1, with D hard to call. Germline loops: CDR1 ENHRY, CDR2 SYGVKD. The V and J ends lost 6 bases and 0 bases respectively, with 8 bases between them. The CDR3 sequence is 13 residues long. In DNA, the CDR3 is TGTGCCATCAGCAGAGACTTGAACACTGAAGCTTTCTTT. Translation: CAISRDLNTEAFF.

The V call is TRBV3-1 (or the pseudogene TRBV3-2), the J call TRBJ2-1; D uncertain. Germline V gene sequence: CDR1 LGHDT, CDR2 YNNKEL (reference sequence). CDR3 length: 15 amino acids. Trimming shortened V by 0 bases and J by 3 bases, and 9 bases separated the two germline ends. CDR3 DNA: TGTGCCAGCAGCCAAGAATACACCCTCTACAATGAGCAGTTCTTC. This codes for CASSQEYTLYNEQFF.

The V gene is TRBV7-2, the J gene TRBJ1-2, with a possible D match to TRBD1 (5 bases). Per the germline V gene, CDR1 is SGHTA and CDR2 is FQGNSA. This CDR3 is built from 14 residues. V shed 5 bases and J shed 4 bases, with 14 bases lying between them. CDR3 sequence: CASSLLGGSYGYTF. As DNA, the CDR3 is TGTGCCAGCAGCCTCCTCGGGGGTTCCTATGGCTACACCTTC.

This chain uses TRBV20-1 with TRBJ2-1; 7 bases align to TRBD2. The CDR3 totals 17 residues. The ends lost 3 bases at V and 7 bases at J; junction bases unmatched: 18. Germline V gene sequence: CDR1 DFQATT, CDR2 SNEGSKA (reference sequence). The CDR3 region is CSASEARTSGVRNEQFF. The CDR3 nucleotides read TGCAGTGCTAGTGAGGCCCGGACTAGTGGGGTTAGGAATGAGCAGTTCTTC.

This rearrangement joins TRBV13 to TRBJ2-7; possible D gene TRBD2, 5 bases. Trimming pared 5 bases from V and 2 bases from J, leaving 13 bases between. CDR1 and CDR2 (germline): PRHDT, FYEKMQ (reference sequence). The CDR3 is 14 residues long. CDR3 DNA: TGTGCCAGCAGCCAAGGGAGAAGGACCTACGAGCAGTACTTC. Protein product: CASSQGRRTYEQYF.

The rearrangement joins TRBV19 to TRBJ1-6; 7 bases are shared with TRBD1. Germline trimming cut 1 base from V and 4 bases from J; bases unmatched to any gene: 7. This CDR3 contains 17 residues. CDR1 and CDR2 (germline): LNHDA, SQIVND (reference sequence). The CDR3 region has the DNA TGTGCCAGTAGTATAGCCAGGGGGACAGCTTATAATTCACCCCTCCACTTT. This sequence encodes CASSIARGTAYNSPLHF.

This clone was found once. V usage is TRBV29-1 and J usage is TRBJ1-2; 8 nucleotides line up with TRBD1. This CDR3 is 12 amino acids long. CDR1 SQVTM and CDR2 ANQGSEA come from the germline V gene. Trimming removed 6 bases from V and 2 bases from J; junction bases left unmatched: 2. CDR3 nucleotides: TGCAGCGTACAGGGGGTAAACTATGGCTACACCTTC. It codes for CSVQGVNYGYTF.

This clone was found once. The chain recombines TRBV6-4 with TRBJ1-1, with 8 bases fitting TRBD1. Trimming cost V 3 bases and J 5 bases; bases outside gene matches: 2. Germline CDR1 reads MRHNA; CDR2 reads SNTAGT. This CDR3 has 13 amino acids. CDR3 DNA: TGTGCCAGCAGTGAGCGACAGGGGACTGAAGCTTTCTTT. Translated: CASSERQGTEAFF.

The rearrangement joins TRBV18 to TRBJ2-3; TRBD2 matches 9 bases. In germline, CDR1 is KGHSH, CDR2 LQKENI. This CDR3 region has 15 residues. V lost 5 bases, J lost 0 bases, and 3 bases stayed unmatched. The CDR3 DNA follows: TGTGCCAGCTCAACAACTAGCGGGAGCACAGATACGCAGTATTTT. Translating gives CASSTTSGSTDTQYF.

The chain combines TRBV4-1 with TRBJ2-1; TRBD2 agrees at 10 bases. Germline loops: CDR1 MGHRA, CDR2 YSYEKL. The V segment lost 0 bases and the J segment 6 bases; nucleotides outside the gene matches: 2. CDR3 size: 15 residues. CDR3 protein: CASSQDERGGNEQFF. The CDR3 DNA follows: TGCGCCAGCAGCCAAGATGAGCGGGGGGGCAATGAGCAGTTCTTC.

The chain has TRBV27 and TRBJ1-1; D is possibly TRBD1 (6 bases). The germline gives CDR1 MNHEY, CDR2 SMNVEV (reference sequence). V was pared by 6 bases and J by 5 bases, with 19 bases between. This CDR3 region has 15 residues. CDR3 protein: CASSALQGSRTEAFF. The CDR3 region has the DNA TGTGCCAGCAGCGCCTTACAGGGATCCCGGACTGAAGCTTTCTTT.

As DNA, the CDR3 is TGTGCCAGCTCACCGGAGTCTAGTAGGGAGGGGGAGCAGTTCTTC. The encoded protein is CASSPESSREGEQFF. This chain uses TRBV18 with TRBJ2-1; TRBD2 agrees at 7 bases. This CDR3 is built from 15 residues. The V and J ends lost 3 bases and 10 bases, in that order; junction bases with no gene match: 12. From germline, CDR1 is KGHSH and CDR2 LQKENI.

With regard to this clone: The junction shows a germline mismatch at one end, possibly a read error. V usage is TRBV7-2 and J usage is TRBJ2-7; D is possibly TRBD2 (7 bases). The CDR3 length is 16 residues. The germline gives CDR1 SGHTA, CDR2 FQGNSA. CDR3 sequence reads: CASTLDGGGLFYEQYF. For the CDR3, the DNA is TGTGCCAGCACCTTAGATGGGGGGGGCCTCTTCTACGAGCAGTACTTC.

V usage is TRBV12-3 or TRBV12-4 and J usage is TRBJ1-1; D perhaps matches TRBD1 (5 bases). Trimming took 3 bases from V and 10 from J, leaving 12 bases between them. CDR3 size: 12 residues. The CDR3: CASSFKEGRAFF. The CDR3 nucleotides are TGTGCCAGCAGTTTCAAGGAGGGGAGAGCTTTCTTT.

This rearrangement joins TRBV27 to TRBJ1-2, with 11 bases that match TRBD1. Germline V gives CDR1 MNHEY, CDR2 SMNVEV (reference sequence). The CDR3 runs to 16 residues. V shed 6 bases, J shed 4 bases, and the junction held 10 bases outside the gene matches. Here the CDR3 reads CASRLGQGGETYGYTF. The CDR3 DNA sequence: TGTGCCAGCAGGTTGGGACAGGGGGGAGAGACCTATGGCTACACCTTC.

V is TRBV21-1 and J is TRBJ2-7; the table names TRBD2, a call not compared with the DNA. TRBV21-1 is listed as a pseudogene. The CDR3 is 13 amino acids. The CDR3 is CASSTRTRTVQYF. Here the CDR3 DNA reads TGTGCCAGCAGCACCCGGACTAGAACTGTTCAGTACTTC.

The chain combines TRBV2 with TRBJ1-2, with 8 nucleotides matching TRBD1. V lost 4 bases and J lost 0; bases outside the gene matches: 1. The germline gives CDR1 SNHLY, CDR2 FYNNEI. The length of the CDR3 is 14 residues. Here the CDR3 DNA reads TGTGCCAGCAGTGGACAGGGGACTAACTATGGCTACACCTTC. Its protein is CASSGQGTNYGYTF.